The sequence of this TCR beta chain was determined in a study of shared T cell receptors in the human thymus. Assay used: immunoSEQ multiplex PCR; TCRdb lists only in-frame clones, some missing. Seen here are 640,000 or so clones, 70% to 90% observed once, and the top ten hold just under 0.0095%. V lost 4 bases, J lost 5 bases, and 11 bases lay in between. The germline gives CDR1 MGHRA, CDR2 YSYEKL. The CDR3 length is 13 residues. The same data also contributed to another study, on human thymus T cells. That paper notes: Samples came from healthy Finnish infants during open corrective cardiac surgery. The study used thymus tissue resected during corrective heart surgery. Related work showed strongly overlapping thymic repertoires across unrelated individuals.

This receptor was taken from a boy in the first two years of life with a congenital heart defect. The chain is built from TRBV4-1 and TRBJ1-2; TRBD1 is a possible D gene (5 bases). Material: thymocytes. The CDR3 DNA is TGCGCCAGCAGCCCATGCGGGGGATATGGCTACACCTTC. Its translation: CASSPCGGYGYTF.